The 23 T cell receptor beta chains listed next were all sequenced from one sample in a study of cytomegalovirus exposure and HLA in healthy donors. A multiplex PCR was run with 60 Vbeta primers and 13 Jbeta primers. Libraries were prepared by immunoSEQ multiplex PCR; TCRdb keeps only in-frame clonotypes and omits some of them. The sample records about 170,000 clones, under 75% being singletons. Specimen: PBMCs. The receptors derive from a man aged 35-49 years in good health and CMV-seropositive.

The V call is TRBV5-6, the J call TRBJ2-5; 7 nucleotides agree with TRBD1. This CDR3 is built from 16 residues. V shed 3 bases, J shed 6 bases, and the junction held 14 bases outside the gene matches. Germline CDR1 is SGHDT and CDR2 is YYEEEE. The CDR3 nucleotides are TGTGCCAGCAGCTCATCTCCGGGACAGCTTAGGAAGACCCAGTACTTC. It encodes CASSSSPGQLRKTQYF.

The chain's CDR3 is CASSLGAGAHFPYEQYF. The CDR3, as DNA: TGTGCCAGCAGCTTGGGAGCAGGCGCCCACTTCCCCTACGAGCAGTACTTC. The V call is TRBV5-8, the J call TRBJ2-7, with D uncertain. Trimming pared 0 bases from V and 2 bases from J, leaving 18 bases between. This CDR3 region has 17 residues. Germline CDR1 reads SGHTS; CDR2 reads YDEGEE.

The chain employs TRBV18 and TRBJ2-7; 8 positions agree with TRBD1. J gave up 2 bases and V 1 base, and 4 bases lay outside the gene matches. CDR3 length: 15 amino acids. In germline, CDR1 is KGHSH, CDR2 LQKENI. CDR3 nucleotides: TGTGCCAGCTCACCACTCCCGGGACAGGCCTACGAGCAGTACTTC. This gives the protein CASSPLPGQAYEQYF.

This clone was picked up one time. The chain uses TRBV19 and TRBJ2-5, with D maybe TRBD2 (5 bases). Looked up from germline, CDR1 is LNHDA and CDR2 is SQIVND (reference sequence). The CDR3 loop spans 15 amino acids. V was cut by 5 bases and J by 2 bases, with 15 bases left in between. CDR3 coding DNA: TGTGCCAGTAGTGCCACCACTTGGAGGCAAGAGACCCAGTACTTC. Translation: CASSATTWRQETQYF.

The genes are TRBV7-9 and TRBJ2-7; 8 bases agree with TRBD1. Trimming took 4 bases from V and 2 from J; bases not matched to a gene: 7. This CDR3 has 15 residues. CDR1 and CDR2 (germline): SEHNR, FQNEAQ (reference sequence). The CDR3 DNA reads TGTGCCAGCAGCTCCTCCAGGGGGCTCCCCTACGAGCAGTACTTC. The encoded protein is CASSSSRGLPYEQYF.

The rearrangement links TRBV5-1 to TRBJ1-3, with TRBD1 as a possible D gene (5 bases). The V end was cut by 5 bases, the J end by 2 bases, with 11 bases between. The CDR3 sequence is 14 residues long. Germline-derived CDR1 and CDR2 are SGHRS and YFSETQ. CDR3 DNA: TGCGCCAGCAGTCCAGGGATAACTGGAAACACCATATATTTT. Amino acids: CASSPGITGNTIYF.

This chain connects TRBV6-6 to TRBJ1-2; 7 nucleotides align to TRBD1. The CDR3 loop spans 13 amino acids. Losses at the gene ends were 7 bases for V and 4 bases for J; bases not matched to a gene: 6. Germline assignment: CDR1 MNHNY and CDR2 SVGAGI (reference sequence). The CDR3 loop reads CASTLDRSYGYTF. For the CDR3, the DNA is TGTGCCAGCACCTTGGACAGGTCCTATGGCTACACCTTC.

This chain uses TRBV20-1 with TRBJ2-3; no definite D call. Deletions cut 6 bases from V and 5 bases from J, with 9 bases between. There are 11 residues in the CDR3. Germline CDR1 reads DFQATT; CDR2 reads SNEGSKA (reference sequence). The chain's CDR3 is CSARPVDTQYF. CDR3 bases: TGCAGTGCCCGTCCCGTAGATACGCAGTATTTT.

The CDR3 loop is CASSSELAGEVDTQYF. The DNA for the CDR3 is TGTGCCAGCAGCTCAGAACTAGCGGGGGAGGTAGATACGCAGTATTTT. The rearrangement links TRBV4-2 to TRBJ2-3; 11 bases are shared with TRBD2. CDR3 size: 16 residues. V shed 5 bases, J shed 5 bases, and the junction held 9 bases outside the gene matches. The germline V gene has CDR1 LGHNA and CDR2 YNFKEQ.

In this sample, this clone turned up a few times. V usage is TRBV9 and J usage is TRBJ1-3; D is ambiguous. The CDR3 runs to 17 residues. Germline CDR1 and CDR2: SGDLS and YYNGEE. V gave up 0 bases and J gave up 0 bases, with 13 bases separating them. CDR3 sequence (DNA): TGTGCCAGCAGCGTAGGCACCCCCGGGAGCTCTGGAAACACCATATATTTT. Residues: CASSVGTPGSSGNTIYF. The variable domain in full, with the rest retrieved from reference TRBV9 and TRBJ1-3, is DSGVTQTPKHLITATGQRVTLRCSPRSGDLSVYWYQQSLDQGLQFLIQYYNGEERAKGNILERFSAQQFPDLHSELNLSSLELGDSALYFCASSVGTPGSSGNTIYFGEGSWLTVV.

Comment on this clone: Other nucleotide sequences in the sample specify the same CDR3. J is TRBJ1-6 and V is TRBV5-1, with no clear D. The CDR3 covers 15 residues. V was shortened by 0 bases and J by 8 bases, with 12 bases between the two germline ends. CDR1 is SGHRS, CDR2 YFSETQ, per germline. The CDR3 region has the DNA TGCGCCAGCAGCTTGGCCTTTGGCGGATATTCACCCCTCCACTTT. It translates to CASSLAFGGYSPLHF. Supplemented by reference TRBV5-1 and TRBJ1-6, the full variable domain reads KAGVTQTPRYLIKTRGQQVTLSCSPISGHRSVSWYQQTPGQGLQFLFEYFSETQRNKGNFPGRFSGRQFSNSRSEMNVSTLELGDSALYLCASSLAFGGYSPLHFGNGTRLTVT.

The chain couples TRBV7-3 to TRBJ1-1; D ambiguous. The CDR3 is 14 amino acids. V gave up 0 bases and J gave up 4 bases, with 9 bases separating them. Germline CDR1 reads SGHTA; CDR2 reads FQGTGA. The CDR3 DNA sequence: TGTGCCAGCAGCTTAACCAGTTCGGGCACTGAAGCTTTCTTT. Encoded protein: CASSLTSSGTEAFF. The full variable domain, rest sourced from reference TRBV7-3 and TRBJ1-1, is GAGVSQTPSNKVTEKGKYVELRCDPISGHTALYWYRQSLGQGPEFLIYFQGTGAADDSGLPNDRFFAVRPEGSVSTLKIQRTERGDSAVYLCASSLTSSGTEAFFGQGTRLTVV.

The chain links TRBV6-1 to TRBJ1-1; 8 bases are shared with TRBD1. The length of the CDR3 is 16 residues. Per germline, CDR1 MNHNS and CDR2 SASEGT. With 4 bases clipped from V and 0 bases from J, the junction kept 7 bases outside the gene matches. Here the CDR3 reads CASSGPRDRMNTEAFF. CDR3 in DNA: TGTGCCAGCAGTGGGCCCAGGGACAGGATGAACACTGAAGCTTTCTTT.

The V gene is TRBV27, the J gene TRBJ1-1, with TRBD1 as a possible D gene (6 bases). Trimming removed 3 bases from V and 7 bases from J, with 12 bases in between. Germline-derived CDR1 and CDR2 are MNHEY and SMNVEV (reference sequence). The CDR3 covers 13 residues. The CDR3 DNA follows: TGTGCCAGCAGTTTGACCCGGACAGATGAAGCTTTCTTT. Its protein is CASSLTRTDEAFF.

This clone was recorded many times. V and J are TRBV5-6 and TRBJ2-5; 11 bases map to TRBD2. The CDR3 is 16 amino acids. V gave up 0 bases and J gave up 4 bases; unmatched junction bases: 5. CDR1 is SGHDT, CDR2 YYEEEE, per germline. The CDR3 region is CASSLGASGGIETQYF. CDR3 DNA: TGTGCCAGCAGCTTGGGGGCTAGCGGGGGGATAGAGACCCAGTACTTC.

The chain links TRBV2 to TRBJ1-5; a possible D gene is TRBD1 (6 bases). The V gene lost 8 bases and the J gene lost 0 bases, with 11 bases spanning the gap. The CDR3 runs to 14 residues. Germline V gene data show CDR1 as SNHLY and CDR2 as FYNNEI. The CDR3 protein is CASQDSYSNQPQHF. As DNA, the CDR3 is TGTGCCAGCCAGGACAGCTATAGCAATCAGCCCCAGCATTTT.

This clone was seen ten or more times. One end of the junction varies from germline; a read error may be responsible. The chain couples TRBV19 to TRBJ1-1, with TRBD1 matching 8 bases. The CDR3 extends over 18 amino acids. Looked up from germline, CDR1 is LNHDA and CDR2 is SQIVND (reference sequence). The CDR3 protein is CASRIGQGAIRVNTEAFF. CDR3 DNA sequence: TGTGCCAGTAGGATAGGGCAGGGGGCGATTCGGGTGAACACTGAAGCTTTCTTT.

This chain links TRBV30 with TRBJ1-3, with D uncertain. Germline values: CDR1 GTSNPN, CDR2 SVGIG (reference sequence). The CDR3 length is 14 residues. V lost 5 bases to trimming and J lost 0 bases, with 11 bases between them. The CDR3 reads CAWGEWISGNTIYF. CDR3 DNA sequence: TGTGCCTGGGGGGAGTGGATCTCTGGAAACACCATATATTTT. The whole variable domain, filled in from reference TRBV30 and TRBJ1-3, reads SQTIHQWPATLVQPVGSPLSLECTVEGTSNPNLYWYRQAAGRGLQLLFYSVGIGQISSEVPQNLSASRPQDRQFILSSKKLLLSDSGFYLCAWGEWISGNTIYFGEGSWLTVV.

V usage is TRBV5-4 and J usage is TRBJ2-3; D gene uncertain. Germline V gene data show CDR1 as SGHNT and CDR2 as YYREEE (reference sequence). Trimming removed 0 bases from V and 1 base from J, with 6 bases in between. The CDR3 extends over 14 amino acids. CDR3 coding DNA: TGTGCCAGCAGCTTGGGAGGAGGCACAGATACGCAGTATTTT. It yields the protein CASSLGGGTDTQYF.

The gene calls are TRBV4-1 and TRBJ1-1, with unresolved D. CDR3 length: 12 amino acids. The V gene lost 8 bases and the J gene lost 1 base, with 8 bases spanning the gap. CDR1 and CDR2 from the germline V gene are MGHRA and YSYEKL. CDR3 amino acids: CASVGRNTEAFF. The DNA for the CDR3 is TGCGCCAGCGTGGGGAGGAACACTGAAGCTTTCTTT.

V and J are TRBV7-2 and TRBJ2-5, with no clear D. The germline V gene encodes CDR1 SGHTA and CDR2 FQGNSA. The CDR3 is made up of 12 amino acids. Trimming took 1 base from V and 6 from J, leaving 6 bases between them. CDR3 nucleotides: TGTGCCAGCAGCTTAGGGCCCCAGACCCAGTACTTC. Translation: CASSLGPQTQYF.

The chain employs TRBV5-4 and TRBJ1-6, with TRBD1 as a possible D gene (6 bases). CDR1 is SGHNT and CDR2 is YYREEE in the germline V gene (reference sequence). CDR3 length: 12 residues. The CDR3 loop is CATQGRGSPLHF. The CDR3 bases are TGTGCAACACAGGGACGGGGATCACCCCTCCACTTT. The full variable domain, in which reference TRBV5-4 and TRBJ1-6 provide the parts outside the CDR3, is ETGVTQSPTHLIKTRGQQVTLRCSSQSGHNTVSWYQQALGQGPQFIFQYYREEENGRGNFPPRFSGLQFPNYSSELNVNALELDDSALYLCATQGRGSPLHFGNGTRLTVT.

The rearrangement uses TRBV19 and TRBJ1-2; TRBD1 aligns across 8 bases. Looked up from germline, CDR1 is LNHDA and CDR2 is SQIVND (reference sequence). V lost 4 bases and J lost 4; bases outside the gene matches: 5. The CDR3 spans 14 residues. CDR3 residues: CASSNMDRAYGYTF. The CDR3 coding sequence is TGTGCCAGTAGTAATATGGACAGGGCCTATGGCTACACCTTC.